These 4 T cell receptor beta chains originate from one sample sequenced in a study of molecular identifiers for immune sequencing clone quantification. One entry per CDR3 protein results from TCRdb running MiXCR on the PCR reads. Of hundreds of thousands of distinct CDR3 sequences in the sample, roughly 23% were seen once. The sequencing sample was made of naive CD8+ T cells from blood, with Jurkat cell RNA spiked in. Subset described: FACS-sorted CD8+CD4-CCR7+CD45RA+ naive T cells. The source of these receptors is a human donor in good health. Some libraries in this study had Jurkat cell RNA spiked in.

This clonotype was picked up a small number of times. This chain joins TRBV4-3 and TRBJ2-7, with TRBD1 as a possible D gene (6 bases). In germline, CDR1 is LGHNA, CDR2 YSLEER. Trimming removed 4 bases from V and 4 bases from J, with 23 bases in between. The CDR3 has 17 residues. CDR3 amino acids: CASSPSRGSQMGYEQYF. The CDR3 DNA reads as TGCGCCAGCAGCCCGTCCAGGGGCAGCCAAATGGGATACGAGCAGTACTTC.

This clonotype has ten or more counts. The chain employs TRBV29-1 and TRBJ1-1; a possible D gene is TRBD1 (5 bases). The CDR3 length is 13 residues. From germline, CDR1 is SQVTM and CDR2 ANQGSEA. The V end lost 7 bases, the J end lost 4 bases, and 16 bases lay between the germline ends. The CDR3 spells CSAMDGGATEAFF. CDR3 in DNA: TGCAGCGCAATGGACGGCGGGGCCACTGAAGCTTTCTTT.

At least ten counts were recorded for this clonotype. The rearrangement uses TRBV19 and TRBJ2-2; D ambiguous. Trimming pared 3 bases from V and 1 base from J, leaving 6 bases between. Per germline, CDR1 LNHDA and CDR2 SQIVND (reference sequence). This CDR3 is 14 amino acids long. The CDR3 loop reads CASSIGGNTGELFF. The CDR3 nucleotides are TGTGCCAGTAGTATTGGCGGGAACACCGGGGAGCTGTTTTTT.

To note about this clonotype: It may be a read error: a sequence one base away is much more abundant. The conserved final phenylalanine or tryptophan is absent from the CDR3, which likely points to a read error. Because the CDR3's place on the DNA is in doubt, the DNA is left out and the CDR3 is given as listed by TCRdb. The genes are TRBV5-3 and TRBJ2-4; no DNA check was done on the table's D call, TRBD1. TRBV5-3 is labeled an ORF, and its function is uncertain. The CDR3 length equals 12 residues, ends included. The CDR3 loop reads CASSLAGTGSRG.